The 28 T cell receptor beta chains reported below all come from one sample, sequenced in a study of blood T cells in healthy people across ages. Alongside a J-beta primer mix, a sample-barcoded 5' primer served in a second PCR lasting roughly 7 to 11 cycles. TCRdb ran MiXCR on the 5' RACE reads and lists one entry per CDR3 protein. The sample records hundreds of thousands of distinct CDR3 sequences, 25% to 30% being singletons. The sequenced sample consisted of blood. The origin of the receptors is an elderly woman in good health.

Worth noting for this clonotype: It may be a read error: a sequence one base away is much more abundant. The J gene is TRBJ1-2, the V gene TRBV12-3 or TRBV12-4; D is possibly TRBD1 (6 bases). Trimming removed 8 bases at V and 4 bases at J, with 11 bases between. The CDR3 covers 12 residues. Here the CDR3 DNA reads TGTGCCAGCGCAAGAGGGGGCTATGGCTACACCTTC. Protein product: CASARGGYGYTF.

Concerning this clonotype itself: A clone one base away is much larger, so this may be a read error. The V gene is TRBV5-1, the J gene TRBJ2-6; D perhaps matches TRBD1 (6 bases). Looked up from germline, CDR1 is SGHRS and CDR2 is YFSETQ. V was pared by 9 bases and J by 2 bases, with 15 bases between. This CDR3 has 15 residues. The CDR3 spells CANRLQGPGANVLTF. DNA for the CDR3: TGCGCCAACCGCCTACAGGGACCTGGGGCCAACGTCCTGACTTTC.

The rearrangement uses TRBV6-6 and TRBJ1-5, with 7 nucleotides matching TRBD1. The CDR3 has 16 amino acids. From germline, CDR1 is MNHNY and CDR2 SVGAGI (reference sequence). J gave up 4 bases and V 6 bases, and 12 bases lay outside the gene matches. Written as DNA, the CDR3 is TGTGCCAGCAGCGGGGGGGGAGGGGGCCGTAATCAGCCCCAGCATTTT. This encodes CASSGGGGGRNQPQHF.

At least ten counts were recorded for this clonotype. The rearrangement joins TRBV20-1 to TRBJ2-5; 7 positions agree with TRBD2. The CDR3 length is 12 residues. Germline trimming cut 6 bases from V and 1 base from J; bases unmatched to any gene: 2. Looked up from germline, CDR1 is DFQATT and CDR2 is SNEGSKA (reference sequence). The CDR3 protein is CSAGLFQETQYF. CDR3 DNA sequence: TGCAGTGCGGGACTATTCCAAGAGACCCAGTACTTC.

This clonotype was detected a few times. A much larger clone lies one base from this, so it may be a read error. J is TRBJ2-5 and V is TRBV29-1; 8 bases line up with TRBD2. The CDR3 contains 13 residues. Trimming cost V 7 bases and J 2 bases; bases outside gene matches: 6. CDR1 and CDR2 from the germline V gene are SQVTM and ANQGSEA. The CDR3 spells CSAGGRGQETQYF. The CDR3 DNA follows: TGCAGCGCGGGGGGGAGGGGGCAAGAGACCCAGTACTTC.

The CDR3 bases are TGTGCCAGCAGCCATGCAACCGGGACTGGGTATGGCTACACCTTC. Translated: CASSHATGTGYGYTF. The chain combines TRBV14 with TRBJ1-2, with a weak D call TRBD1 (5 bases). Germline loops: CDR1 SGHDN, CDR2 FVKESK. The V end lost 3 bases, the J end lost 5 bases, and 16 bases lay between the germline ends. This CDR3 has 15 residues.

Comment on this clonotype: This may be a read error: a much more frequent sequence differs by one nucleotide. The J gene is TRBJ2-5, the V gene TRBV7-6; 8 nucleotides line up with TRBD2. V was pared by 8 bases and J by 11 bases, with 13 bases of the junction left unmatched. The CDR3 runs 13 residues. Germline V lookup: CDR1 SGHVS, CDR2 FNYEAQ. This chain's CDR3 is CASRPGGQNEQYF. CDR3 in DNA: TGTGCCAGCCGGCCGGGGGGGCAGAATGAGCAGTACTTC.

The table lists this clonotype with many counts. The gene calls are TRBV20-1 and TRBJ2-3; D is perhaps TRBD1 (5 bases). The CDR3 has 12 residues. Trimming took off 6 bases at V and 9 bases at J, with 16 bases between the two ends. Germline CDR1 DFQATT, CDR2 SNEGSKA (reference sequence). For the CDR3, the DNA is TGCAGTGCGACCAAGGACACCACCACGCAGTATTTT. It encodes CSATKDTTTQYF.

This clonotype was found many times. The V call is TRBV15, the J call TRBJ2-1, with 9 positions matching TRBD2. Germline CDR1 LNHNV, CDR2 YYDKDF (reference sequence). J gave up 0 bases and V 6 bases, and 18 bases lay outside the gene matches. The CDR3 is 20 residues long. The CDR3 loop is CATRLGLLAGSISSYNEQFF. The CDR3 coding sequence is TGTGCCACCAGACTCGGGTTGCTAGCGGGGTCCATAAGCTCCTACAATGAGCAGTTCTTC.

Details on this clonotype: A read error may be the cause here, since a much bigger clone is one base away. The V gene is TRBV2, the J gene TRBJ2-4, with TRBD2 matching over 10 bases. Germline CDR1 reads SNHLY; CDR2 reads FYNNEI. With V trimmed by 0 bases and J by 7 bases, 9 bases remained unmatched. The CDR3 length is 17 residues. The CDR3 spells CASSEAPSGGAWNIQYF. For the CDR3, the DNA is TGTGCCAGCAGTGAAGCCCCCAGCGGGGGGGCCTGGAACATTCAGTACTTC.

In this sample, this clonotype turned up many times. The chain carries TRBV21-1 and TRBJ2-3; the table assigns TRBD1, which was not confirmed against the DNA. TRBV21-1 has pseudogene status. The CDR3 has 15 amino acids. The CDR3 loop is CASSLRQSYTDTQYF. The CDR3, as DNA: TGTGCCAGCAGCCTACGACAGAGCTACACAGATACGCAGTATTTT.

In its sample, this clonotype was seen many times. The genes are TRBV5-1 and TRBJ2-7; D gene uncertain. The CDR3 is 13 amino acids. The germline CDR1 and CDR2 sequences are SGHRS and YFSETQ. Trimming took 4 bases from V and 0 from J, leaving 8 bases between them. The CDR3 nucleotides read TGCGCCAGCAGCGTGGATACCTCCTACGAGCAGTACTTC. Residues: CASSVDTSYEQYF. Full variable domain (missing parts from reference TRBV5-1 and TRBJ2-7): KAGVTQTPRYLIKTRGQQVTLSCSPISGHRSVSWYQQTPGQGLQFLFEYFSETQRNKGNFPGRFSGRQFSNSRSEMNVSTLELGDSALYLCASSVDTSYEQYFGPGTRLTVT.

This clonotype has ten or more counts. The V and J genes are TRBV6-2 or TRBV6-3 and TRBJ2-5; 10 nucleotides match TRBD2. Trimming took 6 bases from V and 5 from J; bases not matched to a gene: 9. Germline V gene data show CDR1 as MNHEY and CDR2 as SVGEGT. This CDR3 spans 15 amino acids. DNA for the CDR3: TGTGCCAGCAGCTGGAGCGGGGGGGCCTGGGAGACCCAGTACTTC. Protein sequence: CASSWSGGAWETQYF.

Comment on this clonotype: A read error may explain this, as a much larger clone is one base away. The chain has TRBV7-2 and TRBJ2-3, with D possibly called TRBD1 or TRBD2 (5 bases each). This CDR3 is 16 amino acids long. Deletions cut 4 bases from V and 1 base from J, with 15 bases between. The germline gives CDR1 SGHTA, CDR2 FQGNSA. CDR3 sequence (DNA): TGTACCAGCAGCTCCGGTTTGAGGGGCGGCACAGATACGCAGTATTTT. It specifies CTSSSGLRGGTDTQYF.

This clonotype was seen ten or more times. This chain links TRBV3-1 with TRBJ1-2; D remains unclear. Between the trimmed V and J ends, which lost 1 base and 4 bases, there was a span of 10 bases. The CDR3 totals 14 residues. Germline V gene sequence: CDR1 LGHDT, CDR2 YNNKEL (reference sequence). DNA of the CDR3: TGTGCCAGCAGCCAAGCAGGTCCAAGCTATGGCTACACCTTC. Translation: CASSQAGPSYGYTF.

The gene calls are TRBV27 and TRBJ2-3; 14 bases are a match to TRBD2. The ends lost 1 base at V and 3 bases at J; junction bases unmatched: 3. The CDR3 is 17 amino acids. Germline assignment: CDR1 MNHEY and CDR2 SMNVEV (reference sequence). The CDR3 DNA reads TGTGCCAGCAGTTTATGGGGGACTAGCGGGAGAACAGATACGCAGTATTTT. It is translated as CASSLWGTSGRTDTQYF.

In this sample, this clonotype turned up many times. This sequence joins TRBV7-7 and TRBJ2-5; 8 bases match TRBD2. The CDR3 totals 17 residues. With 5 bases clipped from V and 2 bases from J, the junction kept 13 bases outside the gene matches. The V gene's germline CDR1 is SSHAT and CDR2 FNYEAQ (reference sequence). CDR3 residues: CASSPHRERGPQETQYF. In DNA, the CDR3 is TGTGCCAGCAGCCCCCACCGGGAGCGGGGGCCTCAAGAGACCCAGTACTTC.

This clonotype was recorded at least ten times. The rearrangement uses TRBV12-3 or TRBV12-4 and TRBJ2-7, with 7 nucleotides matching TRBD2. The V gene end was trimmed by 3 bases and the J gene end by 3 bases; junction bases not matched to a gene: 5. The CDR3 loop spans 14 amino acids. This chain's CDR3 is CASSFAGENYEQYF. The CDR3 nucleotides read TGTGCCAGCAGTTTTGCGGGGGAGAACTACGAGCAGTACTTC.

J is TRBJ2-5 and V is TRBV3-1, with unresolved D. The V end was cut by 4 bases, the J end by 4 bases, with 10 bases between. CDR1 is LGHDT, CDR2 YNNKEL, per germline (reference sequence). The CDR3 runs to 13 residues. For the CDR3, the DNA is TGTGCCAGCAGCCTTCGTCGGCGAGAGACCCAGTACTTC. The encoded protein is CASSLRRRETQYF.

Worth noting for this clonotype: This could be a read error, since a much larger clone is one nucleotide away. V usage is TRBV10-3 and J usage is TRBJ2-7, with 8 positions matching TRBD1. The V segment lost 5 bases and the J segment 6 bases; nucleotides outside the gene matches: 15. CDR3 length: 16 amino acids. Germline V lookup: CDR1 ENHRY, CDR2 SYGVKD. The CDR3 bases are TGTGCCATCAGTCCTTTCCCGACAGGGGTGGTCTGCGAGCAGTACTTC. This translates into CAISPFPTGVVCEQYF.

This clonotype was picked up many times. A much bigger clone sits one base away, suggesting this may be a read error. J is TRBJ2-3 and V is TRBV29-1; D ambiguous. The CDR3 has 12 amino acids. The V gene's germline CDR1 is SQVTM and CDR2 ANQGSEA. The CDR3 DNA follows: TGCAGCGGTGAAGGGATGGCAGATACGCAGTATTTT. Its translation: CSGEGMADTQYF.

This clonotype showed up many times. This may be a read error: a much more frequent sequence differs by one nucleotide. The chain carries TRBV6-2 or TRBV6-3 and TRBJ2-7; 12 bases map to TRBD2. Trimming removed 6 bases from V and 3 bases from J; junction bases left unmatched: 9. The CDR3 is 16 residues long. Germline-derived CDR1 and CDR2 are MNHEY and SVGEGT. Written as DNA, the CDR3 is TGTGCCAGCAGCCTCCCGGGGGGACTAGCGGGCTACGAGCAGTACTTC. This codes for CASSLPGGLAGYEQYF.

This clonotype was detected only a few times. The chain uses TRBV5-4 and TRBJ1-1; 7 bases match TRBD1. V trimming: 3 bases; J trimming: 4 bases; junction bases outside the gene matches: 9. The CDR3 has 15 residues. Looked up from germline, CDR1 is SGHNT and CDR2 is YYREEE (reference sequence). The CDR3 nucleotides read TGTGCCAGCAGCTCAAGGGGGCGCGGGAGCACTGAAGCTTTCTTT. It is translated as CASSSRGRGSTEAFF. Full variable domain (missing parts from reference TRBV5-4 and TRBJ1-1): ETGVTQSPTHLIKTRGQQVTLRCSSQSGHNTVSWYQQALGQGPQFIFQYYREEENGRGNFPPRFSGLQFPNYSSELNVNALELDDSALYLCASSSRGRGSTEAFFGQGTRLTVV.

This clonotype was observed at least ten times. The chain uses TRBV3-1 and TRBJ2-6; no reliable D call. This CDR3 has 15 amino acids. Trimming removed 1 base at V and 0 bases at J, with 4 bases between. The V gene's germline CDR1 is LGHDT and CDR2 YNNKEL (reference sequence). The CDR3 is CASSQASSGANVLTF. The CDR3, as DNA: TGTGCCAGCAGCCAAGCTAGCTCTGGGGCCAACGTCCTGACTTTC.

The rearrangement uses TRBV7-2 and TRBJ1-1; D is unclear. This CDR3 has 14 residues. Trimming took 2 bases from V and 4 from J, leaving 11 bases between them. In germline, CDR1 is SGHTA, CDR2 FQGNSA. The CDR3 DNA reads TGTGCCAGCAGCTTATCTTCCAGTTTCACTGAAGCTTTCTTT. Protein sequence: CASSLSSSFTEAFF.

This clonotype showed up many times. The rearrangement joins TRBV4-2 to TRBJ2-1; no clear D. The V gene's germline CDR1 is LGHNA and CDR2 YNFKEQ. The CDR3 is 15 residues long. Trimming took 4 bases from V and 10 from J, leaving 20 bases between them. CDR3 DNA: TGTGCCAGCAGCCTAAAACAATCCCCATGGTTGGAGCAGTTCTTC. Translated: CASSLKQSPWLEQFF.

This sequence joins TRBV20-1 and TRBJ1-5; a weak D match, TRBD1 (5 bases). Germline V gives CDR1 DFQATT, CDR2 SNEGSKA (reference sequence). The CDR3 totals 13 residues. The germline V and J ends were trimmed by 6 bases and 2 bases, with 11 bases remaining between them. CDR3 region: CSADPRGNQPQHF. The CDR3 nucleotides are TGCAGTGCCGACCCCAGGGGCAATCAGCCCCAGCATTTT.

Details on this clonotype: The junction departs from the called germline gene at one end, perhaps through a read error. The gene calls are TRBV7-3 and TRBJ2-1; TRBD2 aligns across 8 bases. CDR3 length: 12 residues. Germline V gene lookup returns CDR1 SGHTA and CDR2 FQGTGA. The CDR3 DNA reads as TGTACCAGCAGCTCCGGACTAGCAGAGCAGTTCTTC. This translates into CTSSSGLAEQFF.